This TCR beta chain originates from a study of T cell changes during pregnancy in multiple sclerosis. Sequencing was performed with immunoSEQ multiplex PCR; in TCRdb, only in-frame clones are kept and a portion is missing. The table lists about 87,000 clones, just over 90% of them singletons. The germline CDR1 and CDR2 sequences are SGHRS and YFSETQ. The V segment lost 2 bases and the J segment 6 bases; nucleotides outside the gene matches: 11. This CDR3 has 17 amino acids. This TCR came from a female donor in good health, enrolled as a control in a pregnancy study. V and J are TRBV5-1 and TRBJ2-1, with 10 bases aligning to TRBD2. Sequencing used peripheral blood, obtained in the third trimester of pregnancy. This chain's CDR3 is CASSFRITSGTPNEQFF. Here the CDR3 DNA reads TGCGCCAGCAGCTTCCGTATAACTAGCGGGACCCCCAATGAGCAGTTCTTC. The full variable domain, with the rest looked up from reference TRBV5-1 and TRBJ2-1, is KAGVTQTPRYLIKTRGQQVTLSCSPISGHRSVSWYQQTPGQGLQFLFEYFSETQRNKGNFPGRFSGRQFSNSRSEMNVSTLELGDSALYLCASSFRITSGTPNEQFFGPGTRLTVL.